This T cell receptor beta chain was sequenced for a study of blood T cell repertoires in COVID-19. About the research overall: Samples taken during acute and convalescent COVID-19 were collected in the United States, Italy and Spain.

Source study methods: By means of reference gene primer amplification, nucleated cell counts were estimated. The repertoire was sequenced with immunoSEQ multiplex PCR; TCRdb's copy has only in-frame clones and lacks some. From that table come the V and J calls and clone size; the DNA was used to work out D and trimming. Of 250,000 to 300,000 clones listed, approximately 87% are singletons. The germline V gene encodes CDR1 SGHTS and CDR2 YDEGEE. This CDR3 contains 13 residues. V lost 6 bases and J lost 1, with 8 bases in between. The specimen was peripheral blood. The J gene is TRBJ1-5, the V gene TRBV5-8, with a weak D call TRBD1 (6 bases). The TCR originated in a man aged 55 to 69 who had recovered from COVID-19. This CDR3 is CASNDRSNQPQHF. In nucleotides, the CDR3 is TGTGCCAGCAACGACAGGAGCAATCAGCCCCAGCATTTT.